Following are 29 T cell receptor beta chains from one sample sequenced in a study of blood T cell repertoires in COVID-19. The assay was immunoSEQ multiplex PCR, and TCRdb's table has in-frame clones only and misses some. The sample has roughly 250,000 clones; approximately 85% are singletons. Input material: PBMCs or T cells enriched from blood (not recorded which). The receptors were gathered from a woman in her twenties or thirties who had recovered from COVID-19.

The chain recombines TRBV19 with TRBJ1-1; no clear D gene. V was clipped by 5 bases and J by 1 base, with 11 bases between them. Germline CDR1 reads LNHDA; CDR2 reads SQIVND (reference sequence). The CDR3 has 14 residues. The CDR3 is CASSSMGRNTEAFF. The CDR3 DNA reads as TGTGCCAGTAGTTCCATGGGGAGGAACACTGAAGCTTTCTTT.

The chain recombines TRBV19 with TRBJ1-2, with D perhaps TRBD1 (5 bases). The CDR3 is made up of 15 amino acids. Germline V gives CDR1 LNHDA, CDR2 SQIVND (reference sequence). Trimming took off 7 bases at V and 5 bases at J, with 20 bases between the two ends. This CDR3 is CASTPQARAGYGYTF. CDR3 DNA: TGTGCCAGTACCCCCCAGGCCAGGGCGGGGTATGGCTACACCTTC.

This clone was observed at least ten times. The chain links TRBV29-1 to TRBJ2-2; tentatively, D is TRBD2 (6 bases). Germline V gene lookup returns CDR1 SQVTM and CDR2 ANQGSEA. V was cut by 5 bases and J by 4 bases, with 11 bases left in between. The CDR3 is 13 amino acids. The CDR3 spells CSVNAGTTGELFF. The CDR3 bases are TGCAGCGTTAATGCGGGAACCACCGGGGAGCTGTTTTTT.

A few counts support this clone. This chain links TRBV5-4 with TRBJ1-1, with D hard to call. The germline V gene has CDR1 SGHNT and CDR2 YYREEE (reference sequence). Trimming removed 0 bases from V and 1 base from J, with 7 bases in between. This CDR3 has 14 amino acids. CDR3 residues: CASSLGLTNTEAFF. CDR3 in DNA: TGTGCCAGCAGCTTGGGACTGACGAACACTGAAGCTTTCTTT.

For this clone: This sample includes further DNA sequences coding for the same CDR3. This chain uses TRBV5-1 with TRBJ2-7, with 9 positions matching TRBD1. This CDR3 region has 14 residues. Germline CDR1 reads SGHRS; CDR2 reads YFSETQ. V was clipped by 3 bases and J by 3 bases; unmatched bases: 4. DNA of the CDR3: TGCGCCAGCAGCTCGGGGACAGGGAACTACGAGCAGTACTTC. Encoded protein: CASSSGTGNYEQYF.

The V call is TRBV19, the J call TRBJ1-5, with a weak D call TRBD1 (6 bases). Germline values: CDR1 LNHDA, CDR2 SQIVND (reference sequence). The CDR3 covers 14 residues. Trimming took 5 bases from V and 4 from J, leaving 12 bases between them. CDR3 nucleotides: TGTGCCAGTAGTCCCGGGACACGTAATCAGCCCCAGCATTTT. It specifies CASSPGTRNQPQHF.

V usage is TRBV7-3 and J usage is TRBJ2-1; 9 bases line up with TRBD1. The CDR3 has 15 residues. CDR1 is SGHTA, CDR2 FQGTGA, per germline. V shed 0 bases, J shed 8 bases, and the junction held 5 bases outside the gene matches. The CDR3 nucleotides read TGTGCCAGCAGCTTAACGGGACAGGGATTGCATGAGCAGTTCTTC. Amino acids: CASSLTGQGLHEQFF.

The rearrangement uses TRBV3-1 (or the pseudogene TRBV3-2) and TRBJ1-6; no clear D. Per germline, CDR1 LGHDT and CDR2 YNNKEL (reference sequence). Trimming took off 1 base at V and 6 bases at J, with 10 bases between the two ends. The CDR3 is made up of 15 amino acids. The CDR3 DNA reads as TGTGCCAGCAGCCAAGGGGCAGAACCTAATTCACCCCTCCACTTT. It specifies CASSQGAEPNSPLHF.

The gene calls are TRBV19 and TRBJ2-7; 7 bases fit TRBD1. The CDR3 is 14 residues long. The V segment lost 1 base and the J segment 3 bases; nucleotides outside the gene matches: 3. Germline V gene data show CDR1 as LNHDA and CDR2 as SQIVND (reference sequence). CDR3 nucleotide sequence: TGTGCCAGTAGTATAGTCACAGGGGACTACGAGCAGTACTTC. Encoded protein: CASSIVTGDYEQYF.

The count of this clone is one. The DNA for the CDR3 is TGTGCCAGCAGCGGAGGGACAGGGGTATCCTACGAGCAGTACTTC. Amino acid sequence: CASSGGTGVSYEQYF. This sequence joins TRBV9 and TRBJ2-7; 10 bases map to TRBD1. Germline CDR1 and CDR2: SGDLS and YYNGEE. Germline trimming cut 3 bases from V and 1 base from J; bases unmatched to any gene: 4. The CDR3 totals 15 residues.

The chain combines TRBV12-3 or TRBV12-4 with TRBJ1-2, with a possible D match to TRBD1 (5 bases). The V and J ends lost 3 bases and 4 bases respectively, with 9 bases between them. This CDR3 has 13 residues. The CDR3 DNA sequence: TGTGCCAGCAGTTTGGAGACAGTCTATGGCTACACCTTC. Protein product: CASSLETVYGYTF.

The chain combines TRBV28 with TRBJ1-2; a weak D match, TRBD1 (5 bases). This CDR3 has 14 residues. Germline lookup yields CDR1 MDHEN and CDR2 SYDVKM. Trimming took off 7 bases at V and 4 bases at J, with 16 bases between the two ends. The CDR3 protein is CASTLGREVYGYTF. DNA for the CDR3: TGTGCCAGCACCCTGGGCAGGGAGGTCTATGGCTACACCTTC.

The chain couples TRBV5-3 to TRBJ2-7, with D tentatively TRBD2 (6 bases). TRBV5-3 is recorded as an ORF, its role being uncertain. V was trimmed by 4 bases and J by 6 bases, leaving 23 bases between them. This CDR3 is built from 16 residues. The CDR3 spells CARSRGQGLQSSEQYF. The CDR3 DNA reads TGTGCCAGAAGCCGGGGTCAGGGACTTCAATCATCCGAGCAGTACTTC.

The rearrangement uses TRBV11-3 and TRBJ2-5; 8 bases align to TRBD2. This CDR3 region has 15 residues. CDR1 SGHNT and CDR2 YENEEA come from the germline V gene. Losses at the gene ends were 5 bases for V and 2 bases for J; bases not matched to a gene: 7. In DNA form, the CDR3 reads TGTGCCAGCAGCCAAGGCGGGGGGTATCAAGAGACCCAGTACTTC. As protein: CASSQGGGYQETQYF.

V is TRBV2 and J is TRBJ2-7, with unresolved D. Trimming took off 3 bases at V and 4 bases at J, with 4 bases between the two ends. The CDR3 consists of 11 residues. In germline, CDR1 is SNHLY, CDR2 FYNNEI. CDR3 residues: CASSEAYEQYF. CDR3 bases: TGTGCCAGCAGTGAGGCTTACGAGCAGTACTTC.

CDR3 coding DNA: TGCGCCAGCAGCTTAGGCGGGGGACATTACAATGAGCAGTTCTTC. Encoded protein: CASSLGGGHYNEQFF. The rearrangement uses TRBV5-1 and TRBJ2-1; tentative D call: TRBD2 (7 bases). V was shortened by 2 bases and J by 4 bases, with 13 bases between the two germline ends. The germline V gene encodes CDR1 SGHRS and CDR2 YFSETQ. The CDR3 spans 15 residues.

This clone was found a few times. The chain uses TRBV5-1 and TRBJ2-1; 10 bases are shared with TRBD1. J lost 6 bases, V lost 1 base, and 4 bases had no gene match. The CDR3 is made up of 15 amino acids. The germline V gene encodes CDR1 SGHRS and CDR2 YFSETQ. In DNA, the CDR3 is TGCGCCAGCAGCTTGCGGGACAGGGGTTTCAATGAGCAGTTCTTC. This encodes CASSLRDRGFNEQFF.

The CDR3 protein is CATARDITNTEAFF. CDR3 in DNA: TGTGCCACGGCTCGGGACATTACGAACACTGAAGCTTTCTTT. J is TRBJ1-1 and V is TRBV10-3; TRBD1 is a possible D gene (6 bases). V lost 10 bases, J lost 1 base, and 16 bases lay in between. The CDR3 spans 14 residues. Germline V CDR1 and CDR2: ENHRY, SYGVKD.

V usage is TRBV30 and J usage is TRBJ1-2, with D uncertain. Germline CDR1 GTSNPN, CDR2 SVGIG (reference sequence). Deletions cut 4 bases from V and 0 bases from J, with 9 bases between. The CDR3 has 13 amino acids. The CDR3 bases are TGTGCCTGGACTTTTGCGGCTAACTATGGCTACACCTTC. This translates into CAWTFAANYGYTF. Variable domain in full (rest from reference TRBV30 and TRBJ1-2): SQTIHQWPATLVQPVGSPLSLECTVEGTSNPNLYWYRQAAGRGLQLLFYSVGIGQISSEVPQNLSASRPQDRQFILSSKKLLLSDSGFYLCAWTFAANYGYTFGSGTRLTVV.

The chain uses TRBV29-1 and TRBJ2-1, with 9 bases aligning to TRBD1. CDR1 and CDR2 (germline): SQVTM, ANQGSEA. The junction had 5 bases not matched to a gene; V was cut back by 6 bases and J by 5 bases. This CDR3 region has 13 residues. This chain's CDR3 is CSVGTGTHNEQFF. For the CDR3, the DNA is TGCAGCGTGGGGACAGGGACTCACAATGAGCAGTTCTTC.

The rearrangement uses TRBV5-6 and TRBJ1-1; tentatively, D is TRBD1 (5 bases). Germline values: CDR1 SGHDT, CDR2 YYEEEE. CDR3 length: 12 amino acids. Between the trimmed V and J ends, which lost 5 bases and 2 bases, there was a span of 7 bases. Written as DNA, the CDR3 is TGTGCCAGCAGACAGGCCAACACTGAAGCTTTCTTT. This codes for CASRQANTEAFF.

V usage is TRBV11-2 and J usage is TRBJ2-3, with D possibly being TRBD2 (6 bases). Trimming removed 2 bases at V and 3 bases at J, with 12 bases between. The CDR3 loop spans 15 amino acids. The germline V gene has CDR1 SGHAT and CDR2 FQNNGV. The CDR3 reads CASSLRGGLTDTQYF. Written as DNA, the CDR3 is TGTGCCAGCAGCTTAAGAGGAGGGTTGACAGATACGCAGTATTTT.

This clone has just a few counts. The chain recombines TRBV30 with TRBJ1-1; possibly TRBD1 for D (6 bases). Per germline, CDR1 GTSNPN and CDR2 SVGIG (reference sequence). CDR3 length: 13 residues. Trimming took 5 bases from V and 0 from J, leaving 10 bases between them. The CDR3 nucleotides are TGTGCCTGGGCAGGGGATGTGAACACTGAAGCTTTCTTT. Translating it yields CAWAGDVNTEAFF. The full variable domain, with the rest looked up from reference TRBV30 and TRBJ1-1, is SQTIHQWPATLVQPVGSPLSLECTVEGTSNPNLYWYRQAAGRGLQLLFYSVGIGQISSEVPQNLSASRPQDRQFILSSKKLLLSDSGFYLCAWAGDVNTEAFFGQGTRLTVV.

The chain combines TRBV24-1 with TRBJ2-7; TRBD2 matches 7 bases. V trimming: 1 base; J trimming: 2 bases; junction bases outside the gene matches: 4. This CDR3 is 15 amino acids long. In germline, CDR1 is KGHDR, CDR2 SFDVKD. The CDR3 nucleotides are TGTGCCACCAGTGATTTTAAGCGGGGCGCCTACGAGCAGTACTTC. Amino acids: CATSDFKRGAYEQYF.

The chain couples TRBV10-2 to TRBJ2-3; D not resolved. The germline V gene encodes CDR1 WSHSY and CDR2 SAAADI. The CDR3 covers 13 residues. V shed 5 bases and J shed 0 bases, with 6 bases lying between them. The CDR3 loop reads CASSTPSTDTQYF. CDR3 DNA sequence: TGCGCCAGCAGTACACCTAGCACAGATACGCAGTATTTT.

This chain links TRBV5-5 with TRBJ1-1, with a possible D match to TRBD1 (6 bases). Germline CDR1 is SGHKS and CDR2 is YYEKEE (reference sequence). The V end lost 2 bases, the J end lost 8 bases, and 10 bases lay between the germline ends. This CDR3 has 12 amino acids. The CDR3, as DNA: TGTGCCAGCAGCTTCGCAGGGGTGGAAGCTTTCTTT. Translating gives CASSFAGVEAFF.

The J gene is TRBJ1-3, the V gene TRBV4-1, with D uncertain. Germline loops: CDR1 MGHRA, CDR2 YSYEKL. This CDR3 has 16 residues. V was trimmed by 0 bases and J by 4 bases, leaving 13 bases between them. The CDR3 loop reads CASSQEANGLGNTIYF. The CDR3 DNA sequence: TGCGCCAGCAGCCAAGAGGCGAACGGACTCGGAAACACCATATATTTT.

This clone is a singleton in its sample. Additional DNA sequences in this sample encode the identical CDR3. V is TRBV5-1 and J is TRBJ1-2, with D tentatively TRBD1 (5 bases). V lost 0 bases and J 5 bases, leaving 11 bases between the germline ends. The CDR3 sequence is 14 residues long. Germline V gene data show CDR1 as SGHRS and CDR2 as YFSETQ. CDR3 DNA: TGCGCCAGCAGCTTGGAGGGAACAGGTTATGGCTACACCTTC. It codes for CASSLEGTGYGYTF.

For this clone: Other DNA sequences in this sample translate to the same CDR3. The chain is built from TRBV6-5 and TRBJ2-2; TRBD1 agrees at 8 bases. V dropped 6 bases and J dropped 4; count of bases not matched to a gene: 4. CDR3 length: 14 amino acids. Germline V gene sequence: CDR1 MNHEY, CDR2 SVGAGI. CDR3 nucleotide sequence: TGTGCCAGCAGCCGTGGACAGGGCACCGGGGAGCTGTTTTTT. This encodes CASSRGQGTGELFF.